This TCR beta chain was recorded in a study of STAT3 mutations in large granular lymphocyte leukemia. Whole-study context: Among longitudinally sequenced T-LGLL patients, roughly half had canonical activating STAT3 mutations detected. Findings and caveats of the study: Some patients had dominant TCR clones larger than their STAT3 mutant burden. At least one immunodominant TCR beta clonotype appeared in every T-cell large granular lymphocyte leukemia patient.

Germline V gives CDR1 MGHRA, CDR2 YSYEKL. V was pared by 4 bases and J by 5 bases, with 17 bases between. This CDR3 has 15 residues. Assay used: immunoSEQ multiplex PCR; TCRdb lists only in-frame clones, some missing. The top ten clones hold around 35% of a sample with about 13,000 clones, around 90% of them seen once. With respect to this clone: What it recognizes is unknown.

Sequences were obtained from peripheral blood mononuclear cells. The sequence came from a man aged 35 to 55 with T-cell large granular lymphocyte leukemia. Some clones in this sample may be carry-over from other donors' samples. The genes are TRBV4-1 and TRBJ1-2; no clear D gene. The CDR3 reads CASSPGFGSLYGYTF. In nucleotides, the CDR3 is TGCGCCAGCAGCCCGGGGTTCGGGAGCTTGTATGGCTACACCTTC.